The rows below give T cell receptor beta chains drawn from one sample of a study of cytomegalovirus exposure and HLA in healthy donors. The data were produced by immunoSEQ multiplex PCR, yet TCRdb's version contains in-frame clones alone and is incomplete. The sample records about 94,000 clones, 81% being singletons. The source material was PBMCs. These receptors came from a human donor in good health. Both conserved end residues are part of each CDR3. Each record gives: V gene, D gene, clone size, J gene, CDR3 DNA, CDR3 protein. The D gene is left open where the match is weak. Only some rows state a clone size, as once, few, many or a class for expanded clones.

TRBV5-4	TRBD1	-	TRBJ2-3	TGTGCCAGCAGCCAGGGGGCGGTGCGCACAGATACGCAGTATTTT	CASSQGAVRTDTQYF
TRBV7-2	-	-	TRBJ1-3	TGTGCCAGCAGCACCGGAGACCGGGGATCGGGAAACACCATATATTTT	CASSTGDRGSGNTIYF
TRBV9	TRBD1	-	TRBJ2-7	TGTGCCAGCAGTCCAAGGACAGGGGGCTCCGAGCAGTACTTC	CASSPRTGGSEQYF
TRBV7-3	-	-	TRBJ2-2	TGTGCCAGCAGCCCCTTCGGGGGGAACACCGGGGAGCTGTTTTTT	CASSPFGGNTGELFF
TRBV4-3	TRBD2	-	TRBJ2-1	TGCGCCAGCAGCCTAATACCCACCGGGGGGATCTCCTACAATGAGCAGTTCTTC	CASSLIPTGGISYNEQFF
TRBV6-6	TRBD2	-	TRBJ2-7	TGTGCCAGCAGTTCCGGACTAGCGGGAGGCTCCTACGAGCAGTACTTC	CASSSGLAGGSYEQYF
TRBV7-7	-	-	TRBJ2-5	TGTGCCAGCAGCCCCCGCGGTTACCAAGAGACCCAGTACTTC	CASSPRGYQETQYF
TRBV6-1	TRBD1	-	TRBJ1-1	TGTGCCAGCAGTGGATTCGGACAGGGGAACACTGAAGCTTTCTTT	CASSGFGQGNTEAFF
TRBV30	TRBD2	-	TRBJ2-2	TGTGCCTGGAGTGTAGGGACTAGCGGCCTCACCGGGGAGCTGTTTTTT	CAWSVGTSGLTGELFF
TRBV6-4	-	-	TRBJ2-1	TGTGCCAGCAGTGACTCTGGCAGGAACAATGAGCAGTTCTTC	CASSDSGRNNEQFF
TRBV5-1	TRBD2	-	TRBJ2-5	TGCGCCAGCAAACGACTAGCGGGGGGTATCCAAGAGACCCAGTACTTC	CASKRLAGGIQETQYF
TRBV5-1	TRBD2	-	TRBJ2-3	TGCGCCAGCGGACTAGCGGGGGGCCCCCGGTTCACAGATACGCAGTATTTT	CASGLAGGPRFTDTQYF
TRBV6-5	-	-	TRBJ1-1	TGTGCCAGCAGTTACTCGGCAGGGGAAGCTTTCTTT	CASSYSAGEAFF
TRBV18	-	-	TRBJ1-2	TGTGCCAGCTCTTTCGGGGGTGACTATGGCTACACCTTC	CASSFGGDYGYTF
TRBV5-1	-	few	TRBJ1-1	TGCGCCAGCAGCTTCCCAAACATGAACACTGAAGCTTTCTTT	CASSFPNMNTEAFF
TRBV2	-	-	TRBJ1-5	TGTGCCAGCAGTGAATTTAAAGCGGGCAATCAGCCCCAGCATTTT	CASSEFKAGNQPQHF
TRBV28	TRBD2	-	TRBJ2-1	TGTGCCAGCAGCACGACTAGCGGGAGGCCGGAGCAGTTCTTC	CASSTTSGRPEQFF
TRBV12-1	-	-	TRBJ2-5	TGTGCCAGCAGCTTCAGGGGGCATATGCTACAGACCCAGTACTTC	CASSFRGHMLQTQYF
TRBV30	-	-	TRBJ1-1	TGTGCCTGGAGTCAGCTCACAGGGTCTGAAGCTTTCTTT	CAWSQLTGSEAFF
TRBV28	-	-	TRBJ2-2	TGTGCCAGCAGCGGGGGGGAGCTGTTTTTT	CASSGGELFF
TRBV11-2	-	-	TRBJ2-7	TGTGCCAGCAGCTTCCAGGGCGGCGAGCAGTACTTC	CASSFQGGEQYF
TRBV30	-	-	TRBJ1-4	TGTGCCTGGAGAGCTTTCACAACTAATGAAAAACTGTTTTTT	CAWRAFTTNEKLFF
TRBV2	-	once	TRBJ1-4	TGTGCCAGCAGTCTCTTTTACAGGGACCTTGCAACTAATGAAAAACTGTTTTTT	CASSLFYRDLATNEKLFF
TRBV6-5	TRBD2	-	TRBJ2-5	TGTGCCAGCAGAGTGGGACTCGGGGGGGAGCAGTACTTC	CASRVGLGGEQYF
TRBV6-1	-	-	TRBJ1-4	TGTGCCAGCAGTTATTGGCCAAATGATGAAAAACTGTTTTTT	CASSYWPNDEKLFF
TRBV28	-	-	TRBJ1-3	TGTGCCAGCAGTTCGGGGGATCTCTCTGGAAACACCATATATTTT	CASSSGDLSGNTIYF
TRBV7-3	TRBD1	-	TRBJ1-2	TGTGCCAGCAGCCTTGGACAGGGGCCGGGCTATGGCTACACCTTC	CASSLGQGPGYGYTF
TRBV7-2	TRBD2	-	TRBJ2-5	TGTGCCAGCAGCCGGGCGGGGGAGCGCCAAGAGACCCAGTACTTC	CASSRAGERQETQYF
TRBV9	-	-	TRBJ2-7	TGTGCCAGCAGCCCAGTCGGGTCCAGCTCCTACGAGCAGTACTTC	CASSPVGSSSYEQYF
TRBV5-4	-	few	TRBJ1-1	TGTGCCAGCGGGGGGGCTATGAACACTGAAGCTTTCTTT	CASGGAMNTEAFF
TRBV9	TRBD2	-	TRBJ2-1	TGTGCCAGCAGCGTAGCGTGGACTAGCGCAGGGATAAATGAGCAGTTCTTC	CASSVAWTSAGINEQFF
TRBV7-2	TRBD2	-	TRBJ2-3	TGTGCCAGCAGCTCGGAGACTAGCGGGGGTCATACGCAGTATTTT	CASSSETSGGHTQYF
TRBV18	-	-	TRBJ1-5	TGTGCCAGCTCCCCAAACAGAAGCAATCAGCCCCAGCATTTT	CASSPNRSNQPQHF
TRBV5-6	-	-	TRBJ2-7	TGTGCCAGCAGCCCGGAGGGGTTCTCCTACGAGCAGTACTTC	CASSPEGFSYEQYF
TRBV7-2	-	-	TRBJ2-2	TGTGCCAGCGCTAACGTTGAGACCGGGGAGCTGTTTTTT	CASANVETGELFF
TRBV19	TRBD1	-	TRBJ2-3	TGTGCCAGTAGTACCAGGGCCCCAAGACAGGGAAGCTCCACAGATACGCAGTATTTT	CASSTRAPRQGSSTDTQYF
TRBV7-2	TRBD2	-	TRBJ2-3	TGTGCCAGCAGCTCGAGACAGCGGGGGGCCACAGATACGCAGTATTTT	CASSSRQRGATDTQYF
TRBV6-1	-	-	TRBJ1-1	TGTGCCAGCAGTCTCCGTCCTGAAGCTTTCTTT	CASSLRPEAFF
TRBV18	TRBD1	-	TRBJ1-2	TGTGCCAGCGAAGGGACAGGCCTCTATGGCTACACCTTC	CASEGTGLYGYTF
TRBV5-1	TRBD2	-	TRBJ2-1	TGCGCCAGCAGGTCTCGGCGGGGGGAATGGGATGAGCAGTTCTTC	CASRSRRGEWDEQFF
TRBV5-4	TRBD1	-	TRBJ2-1	TGTGCCAGCAGCCTGCGGACAGGGGACAATGAGCAGTTCTTC	CASSLRTGDNEQFF
TRBV6-5	TRBD1	-	TRBJ2-5	TGTGCCAGCAGGAGACAGGGGGCAGAGGAGACCCAGTACTTC	CASRRQGAEETQYF
TRBV15	-	-	TRBJ1-4	TGTGCCACCAGCAGAGCGGGGAGGGCCTCGTTGGATGAAAAACTGTTTTTT	CATSRAGRASLDEKLFF
TRBV7-6	-	-	TRBJ2-1	TGTGCCAGCAGCTCTCGGACAGCGGACTCCTACAATGAGCAGTTCTTC	CASSSRTADSYNEQFF
TRBV19	-	-	TRBJ1-1	TGTGCCAGTATCTCGGGGGGCCGCACTGAAGCTTTCTTT	CASISGGRTEAFF
TRBV19	TRBD1	-	TRBJ1-2	TGTGCCAGTAGTGTACTAGGGGGCGGCTACACCTTC	CASSVLGGGYTF
TRBV5-6	-	few	TRBJ2-7	TGTGCCAGCAGCTTGTTAGACAGATACGAGCAGTACTTC	CASSLLDRYEQYF
TRBV5-1	TRBD2	few	TRBJ2-3	TGCGCCAGCAGCTCTAGCGGGAGTGGAGCAGATACGCAGTATTTT	CASSSSGSGADTQYF
TRBV5-6	TRBD1	-	TRBJ2-7	TGTGCCAGCAGCTTTCCTCGGGACAGCATGGCCTACGAGCAGTACTTC	CASSFPRDSMAYEQYF
TRBV27	-	-	TRBJ1-1	TGTGCCAGCAGGCTCAGAGGAGGCACTGAAGCTTTCTTT	CASRLRGGTEAFF
TRBV21-1	-	-	TRBJ2-3	TGTGCCAGCAGCAAGACCACTAGCGGGATATGCACAGATACGCAGTATTTT	CASSKTTSGICTDTQYF
TRBV7-3	-	-	TRBJ2-6	TGTGCCAGCAGCTCCACACAGGGATCAGGGGCCAACGTCCTGACTTTC	CASSSTQGSGANVLTF
TRBV5-4	-	few	TRBJ1-3	TGTGCCAGCAGCTTGGTGGCGGCTGGCTCTGGAAACACCATATATTTT	CASSLVAAGSGNTIYF
TRBV30	-	-	TRBJ2-7	TGTGCCTGGAGTGTCCAGACCTACGAGCAGTACTTC	CAWSVQTYEQYF
TRBV9	TRBD1	-	TRBJ1-2	TGTGCCAGCAGCACCCGTCGGGACAGGGAGGACTATGGCTACACCTTC	CASSTRRDREDYGYTF